Sequencing of this T cell receptor beta chain was carried out in a study of prognosis after radiotherapy for stage I lung cancer. V dropped 3 bases and J dropped 0; count of bases not matched to a gene: 10. The CDR3 is 17 residues long. By share of the sample, this clonotype is medium-sized (0.01 to 0.1%). No antigen is known for it. Study results and limitations: Counts of unique TCR clones fell following stereotactic body radiation therapy, median around 9,500 versus 6,500.

Template was genomic DNA; TCR beta CDR3 amplified in two multiplex PCR rounds. Every TRBV and TRBJ gene had its own specific primer in first-round PCR. Via MiXCR, TCRdb re-called the multiplex PCR reads, giving one row per CDR3 protein. The sample lists tens of thousands of distinct CDR3 sequences, around 37% seen once, with around 60% in the top ten. The sequence was obtained from a donor of 50 years or more with non-small cell lung cancer. J is TRBJ1-2 and V is TRBV12-3 or TRBV12-4; 7 bases fit TRBD1. This material consisted of PBMCs, taken before or after stereotactic body radiation therapy (not recorded which). The CDR3 nucleotides are TGTGCCAGCAGTTTCCTTGGGACAGACTCAGCTAACTATGGCTACACCTTC. Protein product: CASSFLGTDSANYGYTF.